The rows below give T cell receptor beta chains drawn from one sample of a study of blood T cell repertoires in COVID-19. The protocol was immunoSEQ multiplex PCR, while the TCRdb copy is restricted to in-frame clones and leaves out a portion. The profile shows fewer than 25,000 clones, about 90% of them singletons. The sequenced sample consisted of peripheral blood. The receptors originated from a man in his 70s with acute or convalescent COVID-19. CDR3s include the opening cysteine and the closing phenylalanine or tryptophan. The D gene is left open where the match is weak. Clone size is shown for a subset of rows, as once, few, many or a class of expanded clone.

d_call	v_call	j_call	clone_size	cdr3_length	cdr3_nt	cdr3_aa
TRBD1	TRBV7-2	TRBJ1-6	NA	15	TGTGCCAGCAGCTTAGACAGGGGGGCTAATTCACCCCTCCACTTT	CASSLDRGANSPLHF
NA	TRBV29-1	TRBJ2-2	NA	12	TGCAGCGTTGAGATTTCGGCCGGGGAGCTGTTTTTT	CSVEISAGELFF
NA	TRBV9	TRBJ1-3	NA	14	TGTGCCAGCAGCGTAGTCCCGGGTGGAAACACCATATATTTT	CASSVVPGGNTIYF
TRBD1	TRBV19	TRBJ1-5	NA	16	TGTGCCAGTCACGGCCCCGGGACAGGGTACGTGGAGCCCCAGCATTTT	CASHGPGTGYVEPQHF
NA	TRBV28	TRBJ1-4	NA	14	TGTGCCAGCACCCGGGGAGGGGCTAATGAAAAACTGTTTTTT	CASTRGGANEKLFF
NA	TRBV24-1	TRBJ2-2	NA	15	TGTGCCACCAGTGAGGGGACATACTCAACCGGGGAGCTGTTTTTT	CATSEGTYSTGELFF
TRBD1	TRBV6-2/TRBV6-3	TRBJ2-7	NA	12	TGTGCCAGCAGCGGACAGGTCTACGAGCAGTACTTC	CASSGQVYEQYF
TRBD1	TRBV7-8	TRBJ1-6	NA	15	TGTGCCAGCAGCACACGACAGGGGGATTATTCACCCCTCCACTTT	CASSTRQGDYSPLHF
NA	TRBV3-1/TRBV3-2	TRBJ2-3	NA	16	TGTGCCAGCAGCCAAGATACGAAGGGGTCGATAGATACGCAGTATTTT	CASSQDTKGSIDTQYF
NA	TRBV19	TRBJ1-5	NA	13	TGTGCCAGTAGCCGGGACTGGAATCAGCCCCAGCATTTT	CASSRDWNQPQHF
TRBD1	TRBV3-1/TRBV3-2	TRBJ1-6	NA	14	TGTGCCAGCAGCAACCGGGACAGAAATTCACCCCTCCACTTT	CASSNRDRNSPLHF
NA	TRBV11-2	TRBJ1-4	NA	19	TGTGCCAGCAGCTTTCAGGAAGCAGTGACCTTTGCAACTAATGAAAAACTGTTTTTT	CASSFQEAVTFATNEKLFF
TRBD1	TRBV10-3	TRBJ1-2	NA	13	TGTGCCATCAGCCCGGGACAGGGCTCCGGCTACACCTTC	CAISPGQGSGYTF
TRBD2	TRBV7-8	TRBJ2-2	once	16	TGTGCCAGCACCCTTAGCGGGGGGACGAAGACCGGGGAGCTGTTTTTT	CASTLSGGTKTGELFF
NA	TRBV18	TRBJ1-4	once	14	TGTGCCAGCTCACCCGGACAGAGTAATGAAAAACTGTTTTTT	CASSPGQSNEKLFF
TRBD2	TRBV4-1	TRBJ2-1	NA	16	TGCGCCAGCAGCCGTCGGACTAGCGGGGGGTTCAATGAGCAGTTCTTC	CASSRRTSGGFNEQFF
NA	TRBV9	TRBJ2-7	NA	15	TGTGCCAGCAGCGAAGCGCTAGGAACCCCCTACGAGCAGTACTTC	CASSEALGTPYEQYF
NA	TRBV25-1	TRBJ2-4	once	17	TGTGCCAGCAGTACCGGGACACCTAGTCGGTCCAAAAACATTCAGTACTTC	CASSTGTPSRSKNIQYF
NA	TRBV28	TRBJ2-3	NA	13	TGTGCCAGCAGTTCCCCCGAGACAGATACGCAGTATTTT	CASSSPETDTQYF
NA	TRBV25-1	TRBJ2-2	NA	15	TGTGCCAGCAGTGAGGCGGGATCGGGCACCGGGGAGCTGTTTTTT	CASSEAGSGTGELFF
NA	TRBV6-5	TRBJ1-1	NA	14	TGTGCCAGCTCATGGGCTCGGGGGAACACTGAAGCTTTCTTT	CASSWARGNTEAFF
TRBD2	TRBV6-2/TRBV6-3	TRBJ2-1	NA	14	TGTGCCAGCAGTTTCCGACTAGCGGGTGATGAGCAGTTCTTC	CASSFRLAGDEQFF
NA	TRBV2	TRBJ1-2	few	13	TGTGCCAGCAGTGTAGGAGCTAGCTATGGCTACACCTTC	CASSVGASYGYTF
TRBD2	TRBV4-3	TRBJ2-3	NA	18	TGCGCCAGCAGCCAGCGATTGGGAGTAGCGGGAGATTACGATACGCAGTATTTT	CASSQRLGVAGDYDTQYF
TRBD1	TRBV18	TRBJ2-3	NA	16	TGTGCCAGCTCACAACCGGGACAGGCAAAGACAGATACGCAGTATTTT	CASSQPGQAKTDTQYF
NA	TRBV5-1	TRBJ2-3	NA	14	TGCGCCAGCAGCCCCGGAGGGGGGGCAGATACGCAGTATTTT	CASSPGGGADTQYF
TRBD2	TRBV6-4	TRBJ2-3	NA	16	TGTGCCAGCAGACTGACTAGCGGGGGGGCGAAAGATACGCAGTATTTT	CASRLTSGGAKDTQYF
NA	TRBV7-2	TRBJ2-3	NA	15	TGTGCCAGCAGCTTAATCGGGGTCGGCACAGATACGCAGTATTTT	CASSLIGVGTDTQYF
NA	TRBV11-2	TRBJ2-1	NA	13	TGTGCCAGCAGACCCCTAGCGAACAATGAGCAGTTCTTC	CASRPLANNEQFF
TRBD1	TRBV30	TRBJ1-6	NA	14	TGTGCCTGGGCTATGCCGGGACAGGGGTCACCCCTCCACTTT	CAWAMPGQGSPLHF
TRBD1	TRBV7-2	TRBJ2-3	NA	16	TGTGCCAGCAGCCCGACCGGGACAGGGGGTAGAGATACGCAGTATTTT	CASSPTGTGGRDTQYF
TRBD1	TRBV6-1	TRBJ1-4	NA	17	TGTGCCAGCAGTGAAAGGGGACAGGGGACTTGGGGTGAAAAACTGTTTTTT	CASSERGQGTWGEKLFF
NA	TRBV28	TRBJ1-1	NA	15	TGTGCCAGCAGTTTATTCCCCAGGATGAACACTGAAGCTTTCTTT	CASSLFPRMNTEAFF
TRBD1	TRBV4-3	TRBJ1-2	NA	13	TGCGCCAGCAGCCAAACACAGGGGGATGGCTACACCTTC	CASSQTQGDGYTF
TRBD1	TRBV29-1	TRBJ1-1	NA	12	TGCAGCGCGGGACAGGGGAAAACTGAAGCTTTCTTT	CSAGQGKTEAFF
NA	TRBV5-4	TRBJ2-3	NA	15	TGTGCCAGCAGCTCGCGACAGAATTTCACAGATACGCAGTATTTT	CASSSRQNFTDTQYF
TRBD1	TRBV6-6	TRBJ2-2	NA	14	TGTGCCAGCAGAACCGGGACAGGCACCGGGGAGCTGTTTTTT	CASRTGTGTGELFF
TRBD1	TRBV10-3	TRBJ2-1	NA	13	TGTGCCATCAGGGCGGGACAGGACAATGAGCAGTTCTTC	CAIRAGQDNEQFF
TRBD1	TRBV2	TRBJ2-7	NA	13	TGTGCCAGCAACCGGGACAGCCTGGGCGAGCAGTACTTC	CASNRDSLGEQYF
TRBD1	TRBV2	TRBJ1-5	NA	18	TGTGCCAGCAGAAGGAACAGGGGGGGACCTAATAGCAATCAGCCCCAGCATTTT	CASRRNRGGPNSNQPQHF
NA	TRBV5-4	TRBJ2-7	NA	14	TGTGCCAGCAGCCTTAAATCAGTTCCCTCAGAGCAGTACTTC	CASSLKSVPSEQYF
NA	TRBV5-4	TRBJ2-1	NA	17	TGTGCCAGCAGCTTTGGTCAAGGGACGGGACTTGACAATGAGCAGTTCTTC	CASSFGQGTGLDNEQFF
TRBD1	TRBV6-5	TRBJ1-6	NA	14	TGTGCCAGCAGTTACAGGGGGCTGGATTCACCCCTCCACTTT	CASSYRGLDSPLHF